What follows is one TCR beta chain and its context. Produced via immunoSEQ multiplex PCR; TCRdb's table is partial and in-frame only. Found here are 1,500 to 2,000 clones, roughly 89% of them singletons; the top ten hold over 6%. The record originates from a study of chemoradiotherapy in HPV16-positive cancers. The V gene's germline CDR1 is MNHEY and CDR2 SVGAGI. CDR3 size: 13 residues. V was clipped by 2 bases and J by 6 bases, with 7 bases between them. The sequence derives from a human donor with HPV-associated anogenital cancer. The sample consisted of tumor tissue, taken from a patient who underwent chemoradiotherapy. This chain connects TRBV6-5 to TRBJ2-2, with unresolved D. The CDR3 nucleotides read TGTGCCAGCAGTTACGTGACCGCCGGGGAGCTGTTTTTT. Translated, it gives CASSYVTAGELFF.